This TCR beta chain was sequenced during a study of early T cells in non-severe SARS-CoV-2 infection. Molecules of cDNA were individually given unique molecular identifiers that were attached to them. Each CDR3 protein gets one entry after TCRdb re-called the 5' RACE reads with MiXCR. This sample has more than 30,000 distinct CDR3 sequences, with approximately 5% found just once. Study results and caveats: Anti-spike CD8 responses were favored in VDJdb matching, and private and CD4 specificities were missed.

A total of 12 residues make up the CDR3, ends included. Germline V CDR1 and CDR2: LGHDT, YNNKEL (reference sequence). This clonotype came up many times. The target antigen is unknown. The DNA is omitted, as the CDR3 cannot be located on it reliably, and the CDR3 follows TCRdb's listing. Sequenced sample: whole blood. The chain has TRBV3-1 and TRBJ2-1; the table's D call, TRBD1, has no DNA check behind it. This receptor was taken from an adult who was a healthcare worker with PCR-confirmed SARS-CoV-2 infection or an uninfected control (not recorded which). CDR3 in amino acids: CASADNWGAGIF.